The 2 T cell receptor beta chains in this list originate from one sample, sequenced in a study of T cell responses to AZD1222 COVID-19 vaccine. Sequencing used immunoSEQ multiplex PCR; TCRdb keeps in-frame clones, though not all of them. The sample shows 65,000 to 85,000 clones, approximately 85% of them seen only once. Sample: peripheral blood, taken 28 days after the second AZD1222 dose. The receptor set was obtained from an adult who received the AZD1222 COVID-19 vaccine.

This clone was picked up a small number of times. This chain joins TRBV28 and TRBJ2-3, with 7 bases lining up with TRBD2. The CDR3 loop spans 17 amino acids. The germline V gene encodes CDR1 MDHEN and CDR2 SYDVKM. V lost 3 bases, J lost 0 bases, and 9 bases stayed unmatched. CDR3 in amino acids: CASSFGVLASSTDTQYF. The CDR3 region has the DNA TGTGCCAGCAGTTTCGGGGTACTAGCGAGTAGCACAGATACGCAGTATTTT.

This clone was seen only once. The J gene is TRBJ2-1, the V gene TRBV6-2 or TRBV6-3; D ambiguous. The V gene's germline CDR1 is MNHEY and CDR2 SVGEGT. The CDR3 contains 16 residues. Trimming removed 6 bases from V and 9 bases from J, with 24 bases in between. CDR3 sequence reads: CASSPTWWGDNVEQFF. DNA for the CDR3: TGTGCCAGCAGCCCCACTTGGTGGGGTGATAATGTTGAGCAGTTCTTC.